Presented here are 20 T cell receptor beta chains from one specimen sequenced in a study of blood T cell repertoires in COVID-19 (dated by TCRdb to about 2020). Libraries were constructed by the immunoSEQ multiplex PCR assay. The source is immuneACCESS, and TCRdb retained only in-frame sequences with V and J called. Part of the clones is not carried over; for the studies checked, unresolved V genes explain less than half of this, and the remainder is unexplained. The sample yields fewer than 55,000 clones; about four fifths were counted once. The ten biggest clones cover about a fifth of the sample. Sample: peripheral blood. The origin of the receptors is a woman older than 75 with COVID-19, enrolled during active disease.

This clone was counted between two and nine times. CDR3 protein: CASSPRTGQTEAFF. In nucleotides, the CDR3 is TGCGCCAGCAGCCCAAGGACAGGGCAAACTGAAGCTTTCTTT. The V gene is TRBV5-1, the J gene TRBJ1-1; the match to TRBD1 covers 8 bases. J lost 5 bases, V lost 4 bases, and 7 bases had no gene match. Germline values: CDR1 SGHRS, CDR2 YFSETQ. This CDR3 contains 14 residues.

The V call is TRBV28, the J call TRBJ1-3; 7 positions match TRBD1. Trimming at V came to 7 bases and at J to 0 bases, leaving 3 bases not matched to a gene. There are 14 residues in the CDR3. The germline gives CDR1 MDHEN, CDR2 SYDVKM. CDR3 DNA sequence: TGTGCCAGCATAGACAGGGCCTCTGGAAACACCATATATTTT. It translates to CASIDRASGNTIYF.

The gene calls are TRBV7-2 and TRBJ2-7, with D hard to call. Trimming left V 1 base short and J 0 bases short, with 16 bases between. Germline CDR1 reads SGHTA; CDR2 reads FQGNSA. CDR3 size: 17 residues. The CDR3 nucleotides read TGTGCCAGCAGCTTAGGCCCCCTCGTCGGTCGCTCCTACGAGCAGTACTTC. Translation: CASSLGPLVGRSYEQYF.

The V gene is TRBV5-6, the J gene TRBJ1-2; D is unresolved. The CDR3 consists of 15 residues. V shed 1 base and J shed 8 bases, with 18 bases lying between them. Per the germline V gene, CDR1 is SGHDT and CDR2 is YYEEEE. The CDR3 bases are TGTGCCAGCAGCTTGAGGAGGGAGAGGTTGAGGGGCTACACCTTC. Its translation is CASSLRRERLRGYTF.

V gene TRBV5-4 combines with J gene TRBJ2-5, with D unresolved. Trimming left V 2 bases short and J 4 bases short, with 12 bases between. The CDR3 totals 14 residues. Germline lookup yields CDR1 SGHNT and CDR2 YYREEE (reference sequence). CDR3 loop: CASSFSQVSETQYF. In DNA form, the CDR3 reads TGTGCCAGCAGCTTTTCCCAGGTCTCAGAGACCCAGTACTTC. The entire variable domain, with the rest obtained from reference TRBV5-4 and TRBJ2-5, is as follows: ETGVTQSPTHLIKTRGQQVTLRCSSQSGHNTVSWYQQALGQGPQFIFQYYREEENGRGNFPPRFSGLQFPNYSSELNVNALELDDSALYLCASSFSQVSETQYFGPGTRLLVL.

V is TRBV6-1 and J is TRBJ2-7, with D maybe TRBD1 (5 bases). The CDR3 runs to 13 residues. With 1 base removed from V and 1 base from J, the gap between germline ends came to 5 bases. Germline assignment: CDR1 MNHNS and CDR2 SASEGT. CDR3 protein: CASSEDRSYEQYF. CDR3 sequence (DNA): TGTGCCAGCAGTGAAGACAGGTCCTACGAGCAGTACTTC.

This clone was recorded a few times. The genes are TRBV4-1 and TRBJ2-7; weak D call: TRBD1 (6 bases). The CDR3 is made up of 15 amino acids. CDR1 MGHRA and CDR2 YSYEKL come from the germline V gene. V shed 1 base and J shed 6 bases, with 16 bases lying between them. In DNA form, the CDR3 reads TGCGCCAGCAGCCAAGGTTACAGGGAGATGGTCGAGCAGTACTTC. Protein sequence: CASSQGYREMVEQYF.

The chain couples TRBV19 to TRBJ2-1; 11 positions agree with TRBD2. CDR1 LNHDA and CDR2 SQIVND come from the germline V gene (reference sequence). The CDR3 is 14 amino acids. V gave up 3 bases and J gave up 7 bases; unmatched junction bases: 2. As DNA, the CDR3 is TGTGCCAGTAGTATGACTAGCGGGATAAATGAGCAGTTCTTC. Amino acid sequence: CASSMTSGINEQFF. The variable domain in full, with the rest retrieved from reference TRBV19 and TRBJ2-1, is DGGITQSPKYLFRKEGQNVTLSCEQNLNHDAMYWYRQDPGQGLRLIYYSQIVNDFQKGDIAEGYSVSREKKESFPLTVTSAQKNPTAFYLCASSMTSGINEQFFGPGTRLTVL.

The genes are TRBV28 and TRBJ2-2; D gene ambiguous. The ends were cut back, 2 bases at V and 5 bases at J, with 3 bases in the middle. This CDR3 has 12 residues. Germline V gene sequence: CDR1 MDHEN, CDR2 SYDVKM. In nucleotides, the CDR3 is TGTGCCAGCAGTTTAGAGACCGGGGAGCTGTTTTTT. As protein: CASSLETGELFF.

The chain links TRBV30 to TRBJ1-5, with D perhaps TRBD1 (5 bases). This CDR3 is built from 13 residues. Germline lookup yields CDR1 GTSNPN and CDR2 SVGIG (reference sequence). The V and J ends lost 0 bases and 9 bases respectively, with 12 bases between them. CDR3 region: CAWSVAGKGPQHF. In nucleotides, the CDR3 is TGTGCCTGGAGTGTAGCAGGGAAAGGGCCCCAGCATTTT. The full variable domain, in which reference TRBV30 and TRBJ1-5 provide the parts outside the CDR3, is SQTIHQWPATLVQPVGSPLSLECTVEGTSNPNLYWYRQAAGRGLQLLFYSVGIGQISSEVPQNLSASRPQDRQFILSSKKLLLSDSGFYLCAWSVAGKGPQHFGDGTRLSIL.

The chain carries TRBV6-2 or TRBV6-3 and TRBJ2-3; 10 bases map to TRBD1. The ends lost 5 bases at V and 0 bases at J; junction bases unmatched: 5. Germline values: CDR1 MNHEY, CDR2 SVGEGT. The CDR3 contains 16 residues. CDR3 residues: CASSTGTGVSTDTQYF. Here the CDR3 DNA reads TGTGCCAGCAGTACCGGGACAGGGGTGAGCACAGATACGCAGTATTTT.

The chain recombines TRBV19 with TRBJ1-1; a weak D match, TRBD1 (6 bases). The CDR3 is 15 amino acids. Germline CDR1 reads LNHDA; CDR2 reads SQIVND (reference sequence). V was cut by 6 bases and J by 4 bases, with 18 bases left in between. The CDR3 DNA follows: TGTGCCAGTAGCAAAGGGTACAGGGTATTCACTGAAGCTTTCTTT. This codes for CASSKGYRVFTEAFF.

The rearrangement uses TRBV29-1 and TRBJ1-2; tentative D call: TRBD1 (6 bases). CDR3 length: 15 residues. The V gene lost 3 bases and the J gene lost 4 bases, with 18 bases spanning the gap. Germline V gene lookup returns CDR1 SQVTM and CDR2 ANQGSEA. CDR3 residues: CSVERPRGMSYGYTF. The CDR3, as DNA: TGCAGCGTTGAGCGTCCCAGGGGTATGAGCTATGGCTACACCTTC.

This rearrangement joins TRBV9 to TRBJ1-2; D is ambiguous. Germline V gene sequence: CDR1 SGDLS, CDR2 YYNGEE. V lost 0 bases, J lost 0 bases, and 6 bases lay in between. The CDR3 totals 14 residues. CDR3 amino acids: CASSVAPANYGYTF. The CDR3 DNA reads as TGTGCCAGCAGCGTAGCTCCCGCTAACTATGGCTACACCTTC.

CDR3 amino acids: CALSGGYTEQPQHF. The CDR3 bases are TGTGCCTTGTCCGGGGGTTACACAGAACAGCCCCAGCATTTT. The chain is built from TRBV30 and TRBJ1-5; TRBD1 might be the D (5 bases). Germline lookup yields CDR1 GTSNPN and CDR2 SVGIG (reference sequence). The CDR3 loop spans 14 amino acids. Trimming stripped 7 bases from V and 7 bases from J, with 20 bases between.

In its sample, this clone was seen once. V and J are TRBV6-5 and TRBJ2-1, with a tentative D call TRBD2 (6 bases). CDR3 length: 14 residues. Germline V lookup: CDR1 MNHEY, CDR2 SVGAGI. Trimming shortened V by 6 bases and J by 6 bases, and 15 bases separated the two germline ends. The chain's CDR3 is CASRPGVGVNEQFF. The CDR3, as DNA: TGTGCCAGCAGACCGGGAGTTGGGGTCAATGAGCAGTTCTTC.

This sequence joins TRBV6-5 and TRBJ1-4; the D gene is possibly TRBD1 (6 bases). The CDR3 has 15 residues. Germline CDR1 MNHEY, CDR2 SVGAGI. Trimming took off 8 bases at V and 6 bases at J, with 19 bases between the two ends. CDR3 sequence reads: CASQGGGANDEKLFF. Written as DNA, the CDR3 is TGTGCCAGCCAAGGGGGGGGCGCAAATGATGAAAAACTGTTTTTT.

The chain employs TRBV5-4 and TRBJ2-3; possibly TRBD1 for D (5 bases). The CDR3 extends over 16 amino acids. V lost 0 bases to trimming and J lost 4 bases, with 15 bases between them. Germline values: CDR1 SGHNT, CDR2 YYREEE (reference sequence). In DNA, the CDR3 is TGTGCCAGCAGCTTGGCCGGTAGGGCCAGGGCAGATACGCAGTATTTT. Residues: CASSLAGRARADTQYF.

The rearrangement joins TRBV5-1 to TRBJ1-1; D is ambiguous. The CDR3 length is 17 residues. V lost 0 bases and J lost 3, with 18 bases in between. Germline CDR1 reads SGHRS; CDR2 reads YFSETQ. CDR3 residues: CASSLGTLDPRDTEAFF. DNA for the CDR3: TGCGCCAGCAGCTTGGGTACCCTAGACCCCAGAGACACTGAAGCTTTCTTT.

V is TRBV19 and J is TRBJ1-2; D perhaps matches TRBD1 (6 bases). This CDR3 has 18 residues. The V and J ends lost 0 bases and 4 bases respectively, with 21 bases between them. Per germline, CDR1 LNHDA and CDR2 SQIVND (reference sequence). The CDR3 coding sequence is TGTGCCAGTAGTATAGACACCTCCGGGACACCTTTTCCCTATGGCTACACCTTC. Translating gives CASSIDTSGTPFPYGYTF.